The 17 T cell receptor beta chains presented below share a single source sample, sequenced in a study of OX40 agonist ivuxolimab in advanced cancers. Assay: immunoSEQ multiplex PCR; the TCRdb copy retains only in-frame clones and omits some. Here the sample spans some 97,000 clones, approximately 89% being singletons. Specimen: CD4+ or CD8+ T cells sorted from blood, collected in a trial of the OX40 agonist ivuxolimab. Receptor source: an adult with an advanced solid tumor such as melanoma, head and neck, liver or kidney cancer.

The chain uses TRBV4-1 and TRBJ2-3, with 11 nucleotides matching TRBD2. The trim removed 5 bases at V and 6 bases at J, leaving 10 bases unmatched. Per the germline V gene, CDR1 is MGHRA and CDR2 is YSYEKL. The CDR3 has 16 residues. CDR3: CASSTRLAGQWDTQYF. DNA for the CDR3: TGCGCCAGCAGCACCAGACTAGCGGGACAGTGGGATACGCAGTATTTT.

The chain couples TRBV2 to TRBJ1-2, with D perhaps TRBD1 (5 bases). Germline V CDR1 and CDR2: SNHLY, FYNNEI. The CDR3 covers 14 residues. The V and J ends lost 4 bases and 8 bases respectively, with 17 bases between them. The DNA of the CDR3 is TGTGCCAGCAGTGGGGACTCTACCAAAGGGGGCTACACCTTC. Translation gives CASSGDSTKGGYTF.

This clone has more than one count but fewer than ten. The J gene is TRBJ1-5, the V gene TRBV18, with TRBD1 matching 11 bases. Germline V gene data show CDR1 as KGHSH and CDR2 as LQKENI. This CDR3 is 16 amino acids long. V gave up 5 bases and J gave up 5 bases; unmatched junction bases: 8. In DNA form, the CDR3 reads TGTGCCAGCTCATCTTCCGGGACAGGGGGGGATCAGCCCCAGCATTTT. This codes for CASSSSGTGGDQPQHF.

V gene TRBV18 combines with J gene TRBJ2-2; 8 positions match TRBD2. CDR1 KGHSH and CDR2 LQKENI come from the germline V gene. The length of the CDR3 is 16 residues. V shed 0 bases and J 3 bases; nucleotides not matched to a gene: 3. CDR3 sequence: CASSPPNGRDTGELFF. DNA for the CDR3: TGTGCCAGCTCACCACCGAACGGGAGGGACACCGGGGAGCTGTTTTTT. Based on the CDR3 plus reference TRBV18 and TRBJ2-2, the full variable domain is NAGVMQNPRHLVRRRGQEARLRCSPMKGHSHVYWYRQLPEEGLKFMVYLQKENIIDESGMPKERFSAEFPKEGPSILRIQQVVRGDSAAYFCASSPPNGRDTGELFFGEGSRLTVL.

The chain carries TRBV7-8 and TRBJ2-1; D possibly matches TRBD1 or TRBD2 (5 bases each). V was pared by 5 bases and J by 5 bases, with 13 bases between. CDR1 and CDR2 (germline): SGHVS, FQNEAQ. The CDR3 sequence is 14 residues long. CDR3 protein: CASSRARDDNEQFF. The DNA for the CDR3 is TGTGCCAGCAGCCGAGCTAGGGACGACAATGAGCAGTTCTTC. Full variable domain (missing parts from reference TRBV7-8 and TRBJ2-1): GAGVSQSPRYKVAKRGQDVALRCDPISGHVSLFWYQQALGQGPEFLTYFQNEAQLDKSGLPSDRFFAERPEGSVSTLKIQRTQQEDSAVYLCASSRARDDNEQFFGPGTRLTVL.

The rearrangement links TRBV18 to TRBJ2-5, with 8 bases lining up with TRBD2. This CDR3 has 15 residues. Germline assignment: CDR1 KGHSH and CDR2 LQKENI. Germline trimming cut 1 base from V and 4 bases from J; bases unmatched to any gene: 5. DNA of the CDR3: TGTGCCAGCTCACCACTGGCCGGGGGGGCAGAGACCCAGTACTTC. Translation: CASSPLAGGAETQYF.

The chain is built from TRBV5-1 and TRBJ2-7, with TRBD2 as a possible D gene (5 bases). The CDR3 totals 16 residues. Germline V gene sequence: CDR1 SGHRS, CDR2 YFSETQ. Trimming removed 2 bases from V and 2 bases from J, with 17 bases in between. The CDR3 protein is CASSFQQNLGAYEQYF. CDR3 sequence (DNA): TGCGCCAGCAGCTTTCAGCAGAACCTCGGGGCCTACGAGCAGTACTTC.

This chain joins TRBV6-5 and TRBJ1-1; D call uncertain. CDR1 is MNHEY, CDR2 SVGAGI, per germline. This CDR3 comprises 16 residues. V lost 0 bases to trimming and J lost 4 bases, with 15 bases between them. The CDR3 nucleotides are TGTGCCAGCAGTTACTCGGGTTTAGGGAGGTCCACTGAAGCTTTCTTT. As protein: CASSYSGLGRSTEAFF.

This clone occurred a few times. This chain joins TRBV6-1 and TRBJ1-3; D unclear. Germline loops: CDR1 MNHNS, CDR2 SASEGT. This CDR3 comprises 15 residues. The V end was cut by 2 bases, the J end by 0 bases, with 8 bases between. CDR3 sequence: CASSELRSSGNTIYF. The CDR3 DNA sequence: TGTGCCAGCAGTGAATTGCGAAGCTCTGGAAACACCATATATTTT.

Points on this clone: Compared with germline, one end of the junction differs, possibly owing to a read error. The chain is built from TRBV4-1 and TRBJ1-2; D unclear. CDR3 length: 13 amino acids. Per germline, CDR1 MGHRA and CDR2 YSYEKL. CDR3 in amino acids: CASSQESNRMLSF. The CDR3 DNA follows: TGCGCCAGCAGCCAAGAATCTAACAGAATGTTGAGCTTC.

CDR3 amino acids: CSVAGGTGNTIYF. CDR3 nucleotides: TGCAGCGTTGCAGGAGGGACTGGAAACACCATATATTTT. The chain couples TRBV29-1 to TRBJ1-3; unclear D gene. The CDR3 runs to 13 residues. Germline CDR1 reads SQVTM; CDR2 reads ANQGSEA. The germline V and J ends were trimmed by 4 bases and 2 bases, with 9 bases remaining between them.

The rearrangement uses TRBV6-1 and TRBJ1-2; D remains ambiguous. Germline V CDR1 and CDR2: MNHNS, SASEGT. This CDR3 has 14 residues. V was pared by 1 base and J by 7 bases, with 13 bases between. The CDR3 region is CASSEGNRRTGYTF. The CDR3 DNA is TGTGCCAGCAGTGAAGGGAACAGACGAACTGGCTACACCTTC.

This chain links TRBV19 with TRBJ1-2; no clear D. V was cut by 5 bases and J by 2 bases, with 15 bases left in between. This CDR3 is 15 amino acids long. Germline V CDR1 and CDR2: LNHDA, SQIVND (reference sequence). CDR3 residues: CASSPPGEGNYGYTF. The CDR3 DNA reads as TGTGCCAGTAGTCCTCCCGGGGAGGGAAACTATGGCTACACCTTC.

The V call is TRBV18, the J call TRBJ1-2; D is ambiguous. The CDR3 extends over 14 amino acids. With 4 bases removed from V and 14 bases from J, the gap between germline ends came to 23 bases. CDR1 is KGHSH, CDR2 LQKENI, per germline. The CDR3: CASSLDTSGATTTF. CDR3 nucleotides: TGTGCCAGCTCACTGGATACTTCGGGAGCCACTACAACCTTC.

This chain joins TRBV6-1 and TRBJ2-2, with D unclear. V dropped 7 bases and J dropped 2 bases, with 11 bases sitting between them. The germline gives CDR1 MNHNS, CDR2 SASEGT. This CDR3 spans 14 amino acids. The CDR3 region has the DNA TGTGCCAGCAAAAAGACGCCCAACACCGGGGAGCTGTTTTTT. This codes for CASKKTPNTGELFF.

The chain recombines TRBV6-1 with TRBJ1-1; possibly TRBD1 for D (6 bases). The CDR3 contains 14 residues. V shed 5 bases and J shed 4 bases, with 14 bases lying between them. Germline loops: CDR1 MNHNS, CDR2 SASEGT. Here the CDR3 DNA reads TGTGCCAGCAGTAGGAGGGAGGGGGGCACTGAAGCTTTCTTT. It yields the protein CASSRREGGTEAFF.

The rearrangement uses TRBV2 and TRBJ2-4; D possibly corresponds to TRBD2 (5 bases). The CDR3 contains 14 residues. V dropped 8 bases and J dropped 1 base, with 12 bases sitting between them. CDR1 SNHLY and CDR2 FYNNEI come from the germline V gene. The CDR3 DNA is TGTGCCAGCGACCCAAGCGGTGCCAAAAACATTCAGTACTTC. It specifies CASDPSGAKNIQYF.